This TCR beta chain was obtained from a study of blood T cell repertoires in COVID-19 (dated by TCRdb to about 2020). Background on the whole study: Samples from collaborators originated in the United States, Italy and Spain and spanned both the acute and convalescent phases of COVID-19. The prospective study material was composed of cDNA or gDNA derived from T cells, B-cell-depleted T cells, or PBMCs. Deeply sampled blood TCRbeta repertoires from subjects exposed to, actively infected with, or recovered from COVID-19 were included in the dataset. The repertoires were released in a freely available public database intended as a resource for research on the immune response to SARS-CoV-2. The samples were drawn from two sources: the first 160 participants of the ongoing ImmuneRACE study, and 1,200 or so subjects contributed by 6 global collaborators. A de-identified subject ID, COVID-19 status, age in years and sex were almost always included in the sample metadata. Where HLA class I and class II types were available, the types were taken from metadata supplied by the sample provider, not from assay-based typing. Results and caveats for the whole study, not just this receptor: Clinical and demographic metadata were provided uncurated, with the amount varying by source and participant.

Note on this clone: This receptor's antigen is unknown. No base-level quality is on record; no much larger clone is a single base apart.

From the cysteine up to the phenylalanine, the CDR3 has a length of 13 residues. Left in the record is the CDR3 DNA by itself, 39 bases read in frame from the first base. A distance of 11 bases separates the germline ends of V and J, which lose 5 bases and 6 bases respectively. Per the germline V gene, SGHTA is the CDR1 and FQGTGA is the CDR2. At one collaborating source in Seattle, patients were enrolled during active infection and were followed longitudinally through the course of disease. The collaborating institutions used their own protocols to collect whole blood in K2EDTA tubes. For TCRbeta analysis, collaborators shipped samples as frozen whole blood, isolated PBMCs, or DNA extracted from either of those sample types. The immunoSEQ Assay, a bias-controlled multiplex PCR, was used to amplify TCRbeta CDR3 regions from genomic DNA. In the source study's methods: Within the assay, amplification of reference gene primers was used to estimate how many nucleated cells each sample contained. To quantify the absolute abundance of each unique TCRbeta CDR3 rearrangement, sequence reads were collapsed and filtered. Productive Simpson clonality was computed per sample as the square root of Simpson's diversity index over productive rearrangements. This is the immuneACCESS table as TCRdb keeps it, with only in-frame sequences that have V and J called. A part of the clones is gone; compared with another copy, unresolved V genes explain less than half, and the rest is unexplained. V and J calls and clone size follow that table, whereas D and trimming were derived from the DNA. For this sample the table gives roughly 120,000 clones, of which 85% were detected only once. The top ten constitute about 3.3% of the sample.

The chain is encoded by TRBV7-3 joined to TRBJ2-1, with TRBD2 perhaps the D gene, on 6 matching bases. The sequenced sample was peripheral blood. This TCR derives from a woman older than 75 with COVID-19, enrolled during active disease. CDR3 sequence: CASSVDGSNEQFF. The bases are TGTGCCAGCAGCGTGGACGGGAGCAATGAGCAGTTCTTC.